This T cell receptor (beta chain) was captured by sequencing in a study of T cells in Graves' hyperthyroidism and ophthalmopathy. Patients between 18 and 65 years old had hyperthyroidism, newly diagnosed and lasting under 2 months. Any patient presenting with uncontrolled infection, other autoimmune disease, pregnancy or lactation was left out. This clonotype was seen at least ten times. Authors of the study amplified TCR beta CDR3 regions from RNA transcripts. An initial round of RT-PCR targeting the TCR CDR3 relied on the HTBI primer set. TCRdb passed the multiplex PCR reads through MiXCR, listing each CDR3 protein once. The table includes roughly 580,000 distinct CDR3 sequences, roughly 50% detected once. The V and J ends lost 5 bases and 6 bases respectively, with 20 bases between them. Germline V gives CDR1 DFQATT, CDR2 SNEGSKA (reference sequence). The CDR3 covers 14 residues.

The V and J genes are TRBV20-1 and TRBJ2-7; D possibly corresponds to TRBD2 (6 bases). This TCR was sampled from a woman between 18 and 29 years old with Graves' hyperthyroidism. Sequencing was done on a sample of peripheral blood or thyroid tissue (not recorded which). The CDR3 is CSARGGAGSLEQYF. The CDR3 DNA follows: TGCAGTGCTCGGGGCGGGGCAGGGAGTCTCGAGCAGTACTTC.